Below, 25 T cell receptor beta chains from the same sample are listed, as sequenced in a study of shared clonotypes between healthy human individuals. Data came from immunoSEQ multiplex PCR; TCRdb stores just in-frame clones and leaves some out. The sample carries a few million clones, more than 90% recorded once. Sequencing input: naive CD4+ T cells sorted from blood. The subset: CD45RA+ positively selected. The receptor source for this set is a man aged 18 to 30 in good health.

This rearrangement joins TRBV6-5 to TRBJ1-2; 8 bases fit TRBD1. V dropped 6 bases and J dropped 8; count of bases not matched to a gene: 5. The length of the CDR3 is 12 residues. Germline loops: CDR1 MNHEY, CDR2 SVGAGI. CDR3 in amino acids: CASSRQGKGYTF. The CDR3 bases are TGTGCCAGCAGCCGACAGGGGAAAGGCTACACCTTC.

The chain uses TRBV6-1 and TRBJ2-7; D is perhaps TRBD1 (5 bases). Germline V CDR1 and CDR2: MNHNS, SASEGT. The CDR3 loop spans 13 amino acids. Trimming removed 3 bases at V and 2 bases at J, with 8 bases between. CDR3 in amino acids: CASSDRTPYEQYF. The CDR3, as DNA: TGTGCCAGCAGTGACCGGACACCCTACGAGCAGTACTTC.

The gene calls are TRBV7-9 and TRBJ2-5; possible D gene TRBD1, 6 bases. Germline V gives CDR1 SEHNR, CDR2 FQNEAQ (reference sequence). The CDR3 is made up of 14 amino acids. V lost 1 base, J lost 9 bases, and 15 bases lay in between. CDR3 nucleotides: TGTGCCAGCAGCTTAGTCGGAACAGGGTTGGCCCAGTACTTC. Protein product: CASSLVGTGLAQYF.

The chain combines TRBV7-9 with TRBJ2-7; 8 bases align to TRBD2. This CDR3 contains 14 residues. Germline lookup yields CDR1 SEHNR and CDR2 FQNEAQ (reference sequence). V gave up 5 bases and J gave up 4 bases; unmatched junction bases: 7. CDR3 sequence (DNA): TGTGCCAGCAGCCGAACAGCGGGGGAGTACGAGCAGTACTTC. It codes for CASSRTAGEYEQYF.

V is TRBV11-2 and J is TRBJ2-2; the match to TRBD2 covers 11 bases. The CDR3 has 19 residues. From germline, CDR1 is SGHAT and CDR2 FQNNGV. The V and J ends lost 1 base and 1 base, in that order; junction bases with no gene match: 8. The CDR3 DNA follows: TGTGCCAGCAGCTTAGGCTTCATTCTAGCGGGAGGGAACACCGGGGAGCTGTTTTTT. Translated, it gives CASSLGFILAGGNTGELFF.

This rearrangement joins TRBV5-4 to TRBJ1-1, with 7 bases that match TRBD1. Germline V lookup: CDR1 SGHNT, CDR2 YYREEE (reference sequence). The CDR3 is 13 residues long. Unmatched junction bases numbered 3, after V lost 2 bases and J lost 5 bases. The CDR3 DNA is TGTGCCAGCAGCTTACAGGGGTGGACTGAAGCTTTCTTT. Protein sequence: CASSLQGWTEAFF.

The J gene is TRBJ2-5, the V gene TRBV4-3, with 8 bases lining up with TRBD2. The germline V gene encodes CDR1 LGHNA and CDR2 YSLEER. J was trimmed by 4 bases and V by 0 bases; bases with no gene match: 13. CDR3 length: 18 residues. CDR3 sequence (DNA): TGCGCCAGCAGCCAAGAGTTTAGCGGGATGAGGTTTTTAGAGACCCAGTACTTC. It codes for CASSQEFSGMRFLETQYF.

The genes are TRBV28 and TRBJ2-5; D is ambiguous. The V gene's germline CDR1 is MDHEN and CDR2 SYDVKM. The CDR3 length is 13 residues. V was clipped by 6 bases and J by 5 bases, with 13 bases between them. The CDR3, as DNA: TGTGCCAGCAGCCGCACGGTGTTGGAGACCCAGTACTTC. Its protein is CASSRTVLETQYF.

This clone was detected only a few times. The chain links TRBV9 to TRBJ1-2, with TRBD1 identical over 7 bases. Germline V gene lookup returns CDR1 SGDLS and CDR2 YYNGEE. Trimming cost V 0 bases and J 6 bases; bases outside gene matches: 8. There are 15 residues in the CDR3. The CDR3 coding sequence is TGTGCCAGCAGCGTAGAGGACAGGCTAGTGAATGGCTACACCTTC. Its translation: CASSVEDRLVNGYTF.

The chain has TRBV5-1 and TRBJ2-2; 10 nucleotides line up with TRBD1. The CDR3 is made up of 16 amino acids. Trimming removed 4 bases from V and 5 bases from J; junction bases left unmatched: 8. CDR1 and CDR2 (germline): SGHRS, YFSETQ. Written as DNA, the CDR3 is TGCGCCAGCAGCACACGGGACAGGGGTAGGACCGGGGAGCTGTTTTTT. Translation gives CASSTRDRGRTGELFF.

This chain links TRBV7-2 with TRBJ2-2, with 12 bases fitting TRBD2. Looked up from germline, CDR1 is SGHTA and CDR2 is FQGNSA. The CDR3 covers 15 residues. Trimming took 5 bases from V and 10 from J; bases not matched to a gene: 8. CDR3 in amino acids: CASSTLAGGVSELFF. CDR3 DNA: TGTGCCAGCAGCACGCTAGCGGGAGGGGTATCGGAGCTGTTTTTT.

The rearrangement joins TRBV5-1 to TRBJ2-5; D gene uncertain. The end of the DNA aligns better with TRBJ2-7, so the J call may be wrong. The CDR3 runs to 15 residues. In germline, CDR1 is SGHRS, CDR2 YFSETQ. Here the CDR3 reads CASSLAQVASYEQYF. The DNA of the CDR3 is TGCGCCAGCAGCTTGGCCCAGGTTGCATCCTACGAGCAGTACTTC.

The chain uses TRBV5-1 and TRBJ2-7; 9 bases align to TRBD1. This CDR3 has 15 residues. V lost 5 bases and J lost 0; bases outside the gene matches: 6. Germline V gives CDR1 SGHRS, CDR2 YFSETQ. CDR3 loop: CASRPGTGISYEQYF. CDR3 DNA sequence: TGCGCCAGCAGACCCGGGACAGGGATCTCCTACGAGCAGTACTTC.

To note about this clone: Other DNA sequences of this sample code for an identical CDR3. This chain links TRBV5-1 with TRBJ2-5; weak D call: TRBD1 (6 bases). CDR1 is SGHRS, CDR2 YFSETQ, per germline. Trimming left V 0 bases short and J 4 bases short, with 10 bases between. This CDR3 contains 14 residues. The CDR3, as DNA: TGCGCCAGCAGCTTGGTGGCAGGGGTAGAGACCCAGTACTTC. It codes for CASSLVAGVETQYF.

Worth noting for this clone: Within the sample, other DNA sequences also encode this same CDR3. The chain has TRBV5-1 and TRBJ2-3; weak D call: TRBD1 (5 bases). This CDR3 has 13 amino acids. Germline loops: CDR1 SGHRS, CDR2 YFSETQ. V lost 7 bases to trimming and J lost 2 bases, with 11 bases between them. Written as DNA, the CDR3 is TGCGCCAGCGGTAGTGGGGCCACAGATACGCAGTATTTT. This codes for CASGSGATDTQYF.

This clone has a single count. The genes are TRBV7-6 and TRBJ2-3, with TRBD1 matching 7 bases. Losses at the gene ends were 5 bases for V and 2 bases for J; bases not matched to a gene: 4. The germline CDR1 and CDR2 sequences are SGHVS and FNYEAQ. This CDR3 is 14 amino acids long. CDR3 sequence: CASSLTGYTDTQYF. The CDR3 nucleotides are TGTGCCAGCAGCCTGACAGGGTACACAGATACGCAGTATTTT.

This rearrangement joins TRBV6-1 to TRBJ2-1; 11 bases line up with TRBD1. CDR3 size: 12 residues. Per germline, CDR1 MNHNS and CDR2 SASEGT. After removal of 10 bases from V and 10 bases from J, the junction contained 6 bases not matched to a gene. CDR3 region: CAIGDRGIEQFF. CDR3 bases: TGTGCCATCGGGGACAGGGGGATAGAGCAGTTCTTC.

The V call is TRBV20-1, the J call TRBJ2-7; D remains unclear. CDR3 length equals 10 residues. Per germline, CDR1 DFQATT and CDR2 SNEGSKA (reference sequence). V was shortened by 8 bases and J by 5 bases, with 10 bases between the two germline ends. For the CDR3, the DNA is TGCAGTCCCTTCGCCCACGAGCAGTACTTC. Its protein product is CSPFAHEQYF.

For this clone: Other DNA sequences in this specimen translate into the identical CDR3. V gene TRBV4-3 combines with J gene TRBJ2-3; the D is unclear. V was trimmed by 0 bases and J by 3 bases, leaving 7 bases between them. This CDR3 comprises 14 residues. Germline V gives CDR1 LGHNA, CDR2 YSLEER. The CDR3 sequence is CASSQDIGTDTQYF. The CDR3 nucleotides read TGCGCCAGCAGCCAAGATATTGGGACAGATACGCAGTATTTT.

CDR3 sequence reads: CASSSLVGQADTQYF. The CDR3, as DNA: TGTGCCAGCAGCTCCCTAGTAGGACAAGCAGATACGCAGTATTTT. The chain uses TRBV5-5 and TRBJ2-3; possible D gene TRBD1, 5 bases. The germline gives CDR1 SGHKS, CDR2 YYEKEE (reference sequence). V was trimmed by 3 bases and J by 4 bases, leaving 15 bases between them. The CDR3 runs to 15 residues.

V gene TRBV18 combines with J gene TRBJ1-1, with a tentative D call TRBD1 (6 bases). Germline V gene sequence: CDR1 KGHSH, CDR2 LQKENI. The CDR3 is made up of 16 amino acids. V was pared by 0 bases and J by 5 bases, with 16 bases between. This CDR3 reads CASSPPMGGLRTEAFF. The CDR3, as DNA: TGTGCCAGCTCACCACCTATGGGGGGGCTGAGGACTGAAGCTTTCTTT.

CDR3 residues: CASTTPSSNEQFF. The CDR3 DNA follows: TGTGCCAGTACGACCCCTTCTAGTAATGAGCAGTTCTTC. The rearrangement uses TRBV19 and TRBJ2-1; D is unresolved. V was shortened by 7 bases and J by 7 bases, with 14 bases between the two germline ends. Germline V gene data show CDR1 as LNHDA and CDR2 as SQIVND (reference sequence). This CDR3 is built from 13 residues.

With respect to this clone: A junction boundary mismatches the germline segment, possibly from a read error. Other DNA sequences in the sample encode the same CDR3. The chain carries TRBV7-7 and TRBJ2-5; TRBD1 agrees at 7 bases. This CDR3 has 14 amino acids. Germline V gene lookup returns CDR1 SSHAT and CDR2 FNYEAQ (reference sequence). This CDR3 is CASSPGTAQETQYF. The CDR3 DNA follows: TGTGCTAGCAGCCCTGGGACAGCTCAAGAGACCCAGTACTTC.

The genes are TRBV4-1 and TRBJ1-6; the match to TRBD1 covers 8 bases. V lost 0 bases to trimming and J lost 7 bases; unmatched junction nucleotides: 11. The germline gives CDR1 MGHRA, CDR2 YSYEKL. The CDR3 runs to 18 residues. In nucleotides, the CDR3 is TGCGCCAGCAGCCAAGAACCCTCAACAGGGGGTACGAATTCACCCCTCCACTTT. Amino acid sequence: CASSQEPSTGGTNSPLHF.

V is TRBV7-2 and J is TRBJ2-5; 12 positions agree with TRBD2. Germline-derived CDR1 and CDR2 are SGHTA and FQGNSA. V was pared by 5 bases and J by 5 bases, with 6 bases of the junction left unmatched. This CDR3 is built from 15 residues. The CDR3 sequence: CASSQTSGGRETQYF. DNA for the CDR3: TGTGCCAGCAGCCAGACTAGCGGGGGTCGCGAGACCCAGTACTTC.